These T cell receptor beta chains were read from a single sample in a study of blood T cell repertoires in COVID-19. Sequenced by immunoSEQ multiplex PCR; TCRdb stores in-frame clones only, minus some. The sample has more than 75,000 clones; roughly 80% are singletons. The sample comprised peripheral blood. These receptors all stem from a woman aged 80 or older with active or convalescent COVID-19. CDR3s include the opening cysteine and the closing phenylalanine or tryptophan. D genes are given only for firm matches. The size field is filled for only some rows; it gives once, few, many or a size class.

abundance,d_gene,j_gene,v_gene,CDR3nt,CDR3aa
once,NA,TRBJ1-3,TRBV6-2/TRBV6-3,TGTGCCAGCAGTAACCGACAGGCCTCTGGAAACACCATATATTTT,CASSNRQASGNTIYF
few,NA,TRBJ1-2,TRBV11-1,TGTGCCAGCAGTCGTGAACAGGGAAATGGCTACACCTTC,CASSREQGNGYTF
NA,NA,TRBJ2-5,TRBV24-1,TGTGCCACCGTGGAGGGAGAGACCCAGTACTTC,CATVEGETQYF
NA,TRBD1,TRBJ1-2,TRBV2,TGTGCCAGCAGTTCCGGGACAGACTTAATCAAAGGCGGCTACACCTTC,CASSSGTDLIKGGYTF
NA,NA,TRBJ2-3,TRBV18,TGTGCCAGCTCACCGCGGTTAGGGGAAAATACAGATACGCAGTATTTT,CASSPRLGENTDTQYF
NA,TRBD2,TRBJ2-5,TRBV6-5,TGTGCCAGCGATCTAGCGGGGGGCGTAGAGACCCAGTACTTC,CASDLAGGVETQYF
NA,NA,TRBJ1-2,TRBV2,TGTGCCAGCAGTGCTGGGGGGGGACGGATGAACTATGGCTACACCTTC,CASSAGGGRMNYGYTF
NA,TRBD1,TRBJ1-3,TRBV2,TGTGCCAGCAGTGGGGACAGGGTCGGTGGAAACACCATATATTTT,CASSGDRVGGNTIYF
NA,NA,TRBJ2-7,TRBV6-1,TGTGCCAGCAGTGAACTCGACTTACATACCTACGAGCAGTACTTC,CASSELDLHTYEQYF
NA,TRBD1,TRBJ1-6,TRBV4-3,TGCGCCAGCAGCCAGGGGGGCCCCACACAGGGGTCCAGCTCCTATAATTCACCCCTCCACTTT,CASSQGGPTQGSSSYNSPLHF
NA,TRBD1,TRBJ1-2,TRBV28,TGTGCCAGCAGTTCCGGGACAGGCGCTAACTATGGCTACACCTTC,CASSSGTGANYGYTF
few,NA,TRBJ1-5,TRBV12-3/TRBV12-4,TGTGCCAGCAGTTTAGCGCGTCAGCCCCAGCATTTT,CASSLARQPQHF
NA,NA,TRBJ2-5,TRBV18,TGTGCCAGCTCCCAAACAGGGGGAGGGAGCCAAGAGACCCAGTACTTC,CASSQTGGGSQETQYF
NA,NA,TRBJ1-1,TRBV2,TGTGCCAGCAGTGGTTACAGTGAGAACACTGAAGCTTTCTTT,CASSGYSENTEAFF
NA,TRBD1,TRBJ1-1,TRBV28,TGTGCCAGCAGTTCGACAGGGATGAACACTGAAGCTTTCTTT,CASSSTGMNTEAFF
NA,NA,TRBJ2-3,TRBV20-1,TGCAGTGCTAGTTTGGGGGCTGACACAGATACGCAGTATTTT,CSASLGADTDTQYF